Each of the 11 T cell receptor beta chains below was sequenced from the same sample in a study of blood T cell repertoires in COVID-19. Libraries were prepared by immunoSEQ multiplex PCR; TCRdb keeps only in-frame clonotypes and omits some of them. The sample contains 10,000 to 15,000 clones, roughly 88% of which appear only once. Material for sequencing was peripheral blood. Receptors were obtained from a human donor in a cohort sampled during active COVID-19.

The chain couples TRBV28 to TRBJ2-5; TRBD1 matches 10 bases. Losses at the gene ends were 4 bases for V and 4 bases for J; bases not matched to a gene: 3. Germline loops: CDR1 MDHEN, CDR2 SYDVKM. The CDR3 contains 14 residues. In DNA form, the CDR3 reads TGTGCCAGCAGTTCCCGGGACAGGGGAGAGACCCAGTACTTC. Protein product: CASSSRDRGETQYF.

CDR3 DNA: TGTGCCAGCAGTGAGGGACACCAAAAATCCCTCCACTTT. It is translated as CASSEGHQKSLHF. V and J are TRBV2 and TRBJ1-6; maybe TRBD1 (6 bases). CDR3 size: 13 residues. V dropped 3 bases and J dropped 14 bases, with 14 bases sitting between them. The germline gives CDR1 SNHLY, CDR2 FYNNEI.

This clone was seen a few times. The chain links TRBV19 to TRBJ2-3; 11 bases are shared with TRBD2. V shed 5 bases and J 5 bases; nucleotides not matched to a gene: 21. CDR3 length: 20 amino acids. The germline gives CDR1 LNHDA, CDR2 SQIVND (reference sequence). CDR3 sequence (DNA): TGTGCCAGTAGTCAATCGTCGGGACTAGCGGCGAGGGGGATTAGAGATACGCAGTATTTT. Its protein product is CASSQSSGLAARGIRDTQYF.

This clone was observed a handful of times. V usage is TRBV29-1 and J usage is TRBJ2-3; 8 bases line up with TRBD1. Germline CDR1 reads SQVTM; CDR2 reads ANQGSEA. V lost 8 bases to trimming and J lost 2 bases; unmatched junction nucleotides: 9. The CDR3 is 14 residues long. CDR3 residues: CSTPRQGLTDTQYF. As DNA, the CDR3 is TGCAGCACCCCTCGACAGGGGCTCACAGATACGCAGTATTTT.

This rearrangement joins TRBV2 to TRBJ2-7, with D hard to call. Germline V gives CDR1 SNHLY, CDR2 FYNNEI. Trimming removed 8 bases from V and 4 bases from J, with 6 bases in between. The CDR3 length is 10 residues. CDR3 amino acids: CASAQYEQYF. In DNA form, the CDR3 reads TGTGCCAGCGCACAGTACGAGCAGTACTTC.

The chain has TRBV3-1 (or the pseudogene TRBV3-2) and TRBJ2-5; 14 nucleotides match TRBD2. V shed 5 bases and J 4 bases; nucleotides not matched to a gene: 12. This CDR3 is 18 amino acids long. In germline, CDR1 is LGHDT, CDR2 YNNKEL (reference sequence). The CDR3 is CASSEGLAGASWRETQYF. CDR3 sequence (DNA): TGTGCCAGCAGCGAGGGACTAGCGGGAGCGAGTTGGAGAGAGACCCAGTACTTC.

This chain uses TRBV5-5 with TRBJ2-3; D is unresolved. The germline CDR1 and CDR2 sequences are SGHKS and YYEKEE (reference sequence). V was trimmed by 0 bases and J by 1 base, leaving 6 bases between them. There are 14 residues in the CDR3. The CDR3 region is CASSLVEGTDTQYF. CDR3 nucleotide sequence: TGTGCCAGCAGCTTGGTAGAGGGCACAGATACGCAGTATTTT.

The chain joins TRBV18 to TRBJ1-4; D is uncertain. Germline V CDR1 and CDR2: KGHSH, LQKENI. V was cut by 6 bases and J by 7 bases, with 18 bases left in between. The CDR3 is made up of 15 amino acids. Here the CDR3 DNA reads TGTGCCAGCTCGGAGCGAGGTCTAAAGGCTGAAAAACTGTTTTTT. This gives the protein CASSERGLKAEKLFF.

CDR3 bases: TGTGCCTGGGGCCTGAGAGCGGAGCGACAGGGAAAAAAAGAGACCCAGTACTTC. Its translation: CAWGLRAERQGKKETQYF. The chain combines TRBV30 with TRBJ2-5; 7 bases are a match to TRBD1. This CDR3 spans 18 amino acids. In germline, CDR1 is GTSNPN, CDR2 SVGIG (reference sequence). The junction had 21 bases not matched to a gene; V was cut back by 5 bases and J by 3 bases.

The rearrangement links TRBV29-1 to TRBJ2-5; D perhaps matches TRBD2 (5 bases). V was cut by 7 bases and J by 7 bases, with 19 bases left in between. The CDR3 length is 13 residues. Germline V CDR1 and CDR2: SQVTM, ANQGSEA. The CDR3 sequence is CSATLGLAGTQYF. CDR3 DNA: TGCAGCGCGACCCTCGGGCTAGCCGGGACCCAGTACTTC.

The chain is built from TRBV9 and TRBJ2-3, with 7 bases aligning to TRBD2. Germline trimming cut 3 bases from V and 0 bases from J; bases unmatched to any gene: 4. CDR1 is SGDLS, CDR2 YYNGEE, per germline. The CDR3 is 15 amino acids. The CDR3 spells CASSGLAASTDTQYF. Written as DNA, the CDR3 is TGTGCCAGCAGCGGGCTAGCGGCTAGCACAGATACGCAGTATTTT.